Shown below are 20 T cell receptor beta chains from a single sample sequenced in a study of blood T cells in healthy people across ages. The authors ran a second PCR of roughly 6 to 12 cycles using a sample-barcoded 5' primer and a J-beta primer mix. TCRdb re-called the 5' RACE reads through MiXCR, storing one row per CDR3 protein. The table includes about 290,000 distinct CDR3 sequences, roughly 26% detected once. The sample was blood. Receptors were obtained from a woman in her 70s in good health.

The chain links TRBV5-1 to TRBJ2-3, with D possibly matching TRBD2 (6 bases). With 4 bases removed from V and 2 bases from J, the gap between germline ends came to 14 bases. CDR3 length equals 15 residues. Per germline, CDR1 SGHRS and CDR2 YFSETQ. The CDR3 is CASSGGTFYTDTQYF. CDR3 nucleotides: TGCGCCAGCAGCGGCGGGACTTTTTACACAGATACGCAGTATTTT. The full variable domain, in which reference TRBV5-1 and TRBJ2-3 provide the parts outside the CDR3, is KAGVTQTPRYLIKTRGQQVTLSCSPISGHRSVSWYQQTPGQGLQFLFEYFSETQRNKGNFPGRFSGRQFSNSRSEMNVSTLELGDSALYLCASSGGTFYTDTQYFGPGTRLTVL.

This clonotype has just a few counts. The CDR3 DNA sequence: TGCGCCAGCAACGAATCGGGGCGATCCGATTCACCCCTCCACTTT. The encoded protein is CASNESGRSDSPLHF. The V and J genes are TRBV5-1 and TRBJ1-6, with a tentative D call TRBD1 (5 bases). Looked up from germline, CDR1 is SGHRS and CDR2 is YFSETQ. Trimming removed 6 bases at V and 8 bases at J, with 18 bases between. There are 15 residues in the CDR3.

This clonotype was recorded only once. The rearrangement links TRBV20-1 to TRBJ2-5, with D uncertain. The CDR3 runs to 11 residues. The ends were cut back, 3 bases at V and 5 bases at J, with 7 bases in the middle. CDR1 is DFQATT and CDR2 is SNEGSKA in the germline V gene (reference sequence). As DNA, the CDR3 is TGCAGTGCTAGCGAGAGGGAGACCCAGTACTTC. Residues: CSASERETQYF.

This clonotype has just a few counts. The chain couples TRBV5-8 to TRBJ2-1, with 8 bases lining up with TRBD2. The DNA end is a closer match to TRBJ2-7, so the J assignment may be wrong. From germline, CDR1 is SGHTS and CDR2 YDEGEE. The CDR3 contains 14 residues. CDR3 bases: TGTGCCAGCAGCTCGGGGGGGGGCTTGTACGAGCAGTACTTC. Translating it yields CASSSGGGLYEQYF.

The gene calls are TRBV20-1 and TRBJ2-5, with D perhaps being TRBD1 or TRBD2 (5 bases each). Trimming pared 3 bases from V and 5 bases from J, leaving 16 bases between. The length of the CDR3 is 14 residues. The germline gives CDR1 DFQATT, CDR2 SNEGSKA (reference sequence). CDR3 in DNA: TGCAGTGCTAGTCGCGGTTACCGGGGCGAGACCCAGTACTTC. This encodes CSASRGYRGETQYF.

This clonotype was counted a few times. The DNA for the CDR3 is TGTGCCAGCAGCTTAGATGGGAGGGCCTACAATGAGCAGTTCTTC. It translates to CASSLDGRAYNEQFF. V is TRBV11-3 and J is TRBJ2-1; 7 bases match TRBD2. CDR3 length equals 15 residues. The germline CDR1 and CDR2 sequences are SGHNT and YENEEA. The junction had 1 base not matched to a gene; V was cut back by 0 bases and J by 2 bases.

In DNA, the CDR3 is TGCGCCAGCAGCTGGGGACAGGGGGCCCCCTATGGCTACACCTTC. Translation gives CASSWGQGAPYGYTF. This chain joins TRBV5-1 and TRBJ1-2; 12 bases fit TRBD1. Trimming took 3 bases from V and 4 from J; bases not matched to a gene: 4. Germline V gives CDR1 SGHRS, CDR2 YFSETQ. The CDR3 totals 15 residues.

This clonotype was seen at least ten times. V usage is TRBV7-3 and J usage is TRBJ2-1; TRBD2 matches 8 bases. CDR1 SGHTA and CDR2 FQGTGA come from the germline V gene. Trimming cost V 5 bases and J 2 bases; bases outside gene matches: 5. This CDR3 has 15 residues. Here the CDR3 reads CASSAGRAAYNEQFF. As DNA, the CDR3 is TGTGCCAGCAGCGCCGGGAGGGCGGCCTACAATGAGCAGTTCTTC.

This clonotype turned up a few times. The chain joins TRBV6-2 or TRBV6-3 to TRBJ1-5; no clear D gene. CDR3 length equals 14 residues. CDR1 and CDR2 (germline): MNHEY, SVGEGT. The V end was cut by 7 bases, the J end by 1 base, with 11 bases between. DNA for the CDR3: TGTGCCAGCAATAACGACGGGAGCAATCAGCCCCAGCATTTT. This sequence encodes CASNNDGSNQPQHF.

Here the CDR3 reads CASSLQGLNTQYF. The CDR3, as DNA: TGTGCCAGCAGCTTACAGGGTTTGAATACGCAGTATTTT. The chain uses TRBV5-5 and TRBJ2-3; maybe TRBD1 (6 bases). This CDR3 has 13 residues. The V end was cut by 2 bases, the J end by 7 bases, with 11 bases between. Per the germline V gene, CDR1 is SGHKS and CDR2 is YYEKEE (reference sequence).

V usage is TRBV20-1 and J usage is TRBJ1-5, with 9 bases identical to TRBD1. Germline trimming cut 3 bases from V and 5 bases from J; bases unmatched to any gene: 5. The CDR3 loop spans 14 amino acids. The germline V gene encodes CDR1 DFQATT and CDR2 SNEGSKA (reference sequence). The CDR3 region is CSARPGQGDQPQHF. In DNA, the CDR3 is TGCAGTGCTAGGCCGGGACAGGGAGATCAGCCCCAGCATTTT.

CDR3 sequence (DNA): TGTGCCAGCAGAACACGACAGGGGTGGAATCAGCCCCAGCATTTT. Translated: CASRTRQGWNQPQHF. The chain employs TRBV28 and TRBJ1-5; 8 nucleotides agree with TRBD1. The CDR3 has 15 amino acids. The V segment lost 6 bases and the J segment 4 bases; nucleotides outside the gene matches: 8. The germline gives CDR1 MDHEN, CDR2 SYDVKM.

This clonotype came up a few times. The chain uses TRBV20-1 and TRBJ1-1; D gene unclear. The CDR3 length is 13 residues. Germline-derived CDR1 and CDR2 are DFQATT and SNEGSKA (reference sequence). Trimming cost V 3 bases and J 0 bases, with 8 bases left between them. In DNA, the CDR3 is TGCAGTGCTAGTTCCACAGTGAACACTGAAGCTTTCTTT. Translated, it gives CSASSTVNTEAFF.

This clonotype turned up a few times. The chain has TRBV6-2 or TRBV6-3 and TRBJ1-4; 7 bases line up with TRBD1. The ends lost 6 bases at V and 5 bases at J; junction bases unmatched: 6. Germline V gives CDR1 MNHEY, CDR2 SVGEGT. The CDR3 contains 14 residues. The DNA of the CDR3 is TGTGCCAGCAGACGGACAGGTTGGAATGAAAAACTGTTTTTT. Translated: CASRRTGWNEKLFF.

This clonotype showed up just once. The gene calls are TRBV5-1 and TRBJ2-5; 7 nucleotides agree with TRBD2. The assigned J gene may be wrong: the sequence end matches TRBJ2-1 better. Germline CDR1 and CDR2: SGHRS and YFSETQ. The CDR3 has 16 amino acids. The CDR3 spells CASSLSGATAWNEQFF. CDR3 DNA: TGCGCCAGCAGCTTGAGCGGGGCTACCGCGTGGAATGAGCAGTTCTTC.

CDR3 region: CASSRTSGADTQYF. In DNA, the CDR3 is TGTGCCAGCAGCCGGACTAGCGGAGCAGATACGCAGTATTTT. The chain carries TRBV6-1 and TRBJ2-3; 10 nucleotides match TRBD2. Per the germline V gene, CDR1 is MNHNS and CDR2 is SASEGT. V trimming: 6 bases; J trimming: 4 bases; junction bases outside the gene matches: 4. The CDR3 has 14 amino acids.

The chain recombines TRBV7-9 with TRBJ1-1; D is uncertain. Between the trimmed V and J ends, which lost 5 bases and 5 bases, there was a span of 12 bases. The CDR3 has 13 amino acids. Per germline, CDR1 SEHNR and CDR2 FQNEAQ (reference sequence). The CDR3 bases are TGTGCCAGCAGCCAAGGATTGGGTACTGAAGCTTTCTTT. It is translated as CASSQGLGTEAFF.

The J gene is TRBJ1-1, the V gene TRBV5-1; TRBD1 aligns across 9 bases. The CDR3 has 15 residues. V lost 2 bases to trimming and J lost 3 bases; unmatched junction nucleotides: 5. Per the germline V gene, CDR1 is SGHRS and CDR2 is YFSETQ. CDR3 sequence: CASSLGDRVDTEAFF. DNA of the CDR3: TGCGCCAGCAGCTTAGGGGACAGGGTGGACACTGAAGCTTTCTTT.

The chain employs TRBV7-9 and TRBJ2-5; 8 nucleotides agree with TRBD2. The CDR3 has 15 residues. Germline V gene data show CDR1 as SEHNR and CDR2 as FQNEAQ (reference sequence). The V gene end was trimmed by 3 bases and the J gene end by 3 bases; junction bases not matched to a gene: 6. The CDR3 bases are TGTGCCAGCAGCTTGCCACTAGCGGTAGAAGAGACCCAGTACTTC. Its protein is CASSLPLAVEETQYF.

The J gene is TRBJ2-7, the V gene TRBV20-1; D may be TRBD2 (6 bases). Trimming took off 0 bases at V and 0 bases at J, with 12 bases between the two ends. The CDR3 runs to 15 residues. Germline loops: CDR1 DFQATT, CDR2 SNEGSKA (reference sequence). This CDR3 is CSARDQGSGSYEQYF. CDR3 coding DNA: TGCAGTGCTAGAGATCAGGGTAGCGGCTCCTACGAGCAGTACTTC.